This TCR beta chain emerged from a study of blood T cell repertoires in COVID-19. Study in general: From T cells, B-cell-depleted T cells, or PBMCs came the material, which was cDNA or gDNA.

Germline V gene data show CDR1 as MNHEY and CDR2 as SVGAGI. CDR3 length: 13 residues. V lost 6 bases and J 7 bases, leaving 13 bases between the germline ends. Original handling: The assay estimated nucleated cells by amplifying reference gene primers. TCRdb's copy holds only in-frame clones and misses some; the assay was immunoSEQ multiplex PCR. For V, J and clone size, that table is used; D and trimming come from the DNA. The sample has 310,000 or so clones, about 83% seen once. The rearrangement uses TRBV6-5 and TRBJ1-5; a possible D gene is TRBD1 (6 bases). Material for sequencing was peripheral blood. This TCR was recovered from a woman between 45 and 60 years old with acute or convalescent COVID-19. In DNA, the CDR3 is TGTGCCAGCAGCCGAAACAGGGACCAGCCCCAGCATTTT. Translation gives CASSRNRDQPQHF.